This TCR beta chain was documented in a study of cytomegalovirus exposure and HLA in healthy donors (dated by TCRdb to between 2016 and 2019). Concerning the study at large: In an earlier analysis of fewer than 750 of the donors, approximately 300 Gb of sequence data and 95 million to 130 million unique TCR beta sequences from about 180 million T cells were reported. An early release that covered fewer than 750 HLA-typed donors contained approximately 320 gigabases of sequencing data and 85 million to 100 million unique TCR sequences. Of the 350 to 400 genotyped donors, around 81% fell in the genetic ancestry cluster associated with self-reported Caucasian donors. The study aimed to test whether signatures of past pathogen exposure could be identified by cataloging public T cell receptors. The study used immunosequencing to profile the T cell repertoires of some 600 subjects and linked those repertoires to cytomegalovirus serostatus. A separate validation cohort of 100 to 150 different subjects was used in addition to the 666-subject first cohort. The study combined high-throughput TCR immunosequencing, statistical association of individual TCRs with disease status, and machine learning to predict cytomegalovirus infection status. In a later analysis, previously published TCR beta repertoires from several hundred donors were re-analyzed and high-resolution HLA genotyping was added so that TCR occurrence patterns could be studied. Rather than drawing on any new phenotypic data, the later analysis identified candidate immune exposures from TCR beta sequences and the way those sequences occurred across donors. An earlier analysis of 500 to 750 of the donors applied high-throughput TCR beta sequencing to assess whether each TCR beta V gene segment acted as functional or pseudogenic. Donor age, sex, ethnicity and CMV serostatus were compiled together with the repertoire data. A later genetic analysis took genome-wide SNP genotypes for about 65% of the roughly 670 donors and used that subset as a discovery cohort. All discovery cohort repertoires had been generated using a single sequencing platform. Both class I and class II loci were covered by HLA typing, at four-digit resolution. The number of donors typed differed by locus, with 629-630 for A, B, C, DRB1 and DQB1, around 520 for DQA1, 600 to 610 for DPA1, and around 460 for DPB1. Roughly five DR-DQ haplotypes were treated as single units for association and clustering because of strong linkage in the cohort. On average, 235,054 unique TCR beta nucleotide sequences were sequenced per donor among more than 350 genotyped donors of the cohort, with 15% to 20% of those sequences being non-productive. Study-level results and caveats: A further reported finding was that TCR beta sequences accurately predicted the HLA-A and HLA-B alleles for most subjects in the first cohort. The earlier analysis of almost 600 of the donors excluded 15 to 20 rarely observed V segments, including chromosome 9 orphons, because counts were too low. In an earlier analysis of over 550 of the donors, most TCR beta V segments were observed in productive rearrangements about 87% or about 30% of the time, broadly matching IMGT annotations. In a later analysis, most CMV-associated TCR beta chains were found to appear HLA-restricted, with HLA associations seemingly driven largely by CMV exposure. A total of 150 or so TCR beta chains were listed by the study as associated with cytomegalovirus. According to a later genetic analysis, donors in an Asian-associated ancestry cluster had fewer N-insertions in productive TCRs than the approximately 630-donor mean. In this cohort, only TCR beta chains were sequenced, and detectable features were limited by the absence of alpha or paired-chain data. Compared with equally common non-associated chains, HLA-associated TCR beta chains in a later analysis were more clonally expanded and had lower generation probabilities. The classifier was reported to diagnose cytomegalovirus status with high specificity and sensitivity in both the original cohort and the validation cohort. In a later analysis, TCR association rates were found to vary across HLA loci, with the most associated TCRs seen for DRB1 alleles and the fewest for HLA-C alleles. When HLA alleles, especially DR and DQ, strongly co-occurred, TCR associations were difficult to assign to individual alleles. A later analysis associated about 17,000 TCR beta sequences with specific HLA alleles at a false discovery rate of 0.05. A later analysis reported that several top co-occurrence clusters appeared linked to parvovirus B19, influenza, CMV and Epstein-Barr virus. A cluster of highly shared sequence variants was judged likely to represent a technical artifact of the sequencing pipeline. Across donors, most TCR sequences were observed very rarely, whereas some public TCRs were present in many individuals. A later genetic analysis associated a missense DCLRE1C variant with V-gene and J-gene trimming of TCR beta chains, and an independent cohort replicated the association. Linkage disequilibrium might explain the correlated functional status among segregating V segments, but an unknown experimental factor could not be excluded. A few of the identified cytomegalovirus-associated TCR beta chains were confirmed in vitro to be specific for cytomegalovirus antigens. Presence/absence analyses assumed roughly uniform sequencing depth across donors, an assumption that may not hold. Because HLA typing was missing for some donors at each locus, association tests included only the typed subset. Some IMGT-functional V segments, including TRBV6-2 and TRBV6-3, could not be told apart with the 87-base-pair reads, so those segments were excluded. The only immune exposure information available for the cohort was CMV serostatus. The authors suggested that the approach could potentially be generalized to other disease states and immunological phenotypes.

The CDR3 has 14 amino acids, counting the end cysteine and phenylalanine. Kept here is only the CDR3 DNA, which spans 42 bases and is read in frame from base 1. For CDR1 and CDR2, the germline V gene (reference sequence) lists SGHNT and YYREEE. V is pared back by 2 bases and J by 5 bases, with 13 bases lying between the germline termini. On this clone itself: It has no known antigen specificity. Nothing much larger sits one base from this clone, and base qualities are not available.

In total, approximately 610 healthy bone marrow donors made up the cohort. All cohort members were sampled while nominally healthy, although unrecorded immune exposures were likely present. CMV serostatus was recorded as positive for around 300 and negative for about 50% of the roughly 670 cohort members, whereas no CMV serostatus was recorded for the donor in question. A peripheral blood sample was provided by each donor, and peripheral blood mononuclear cells were used for TCR beta sequencing. Genomic DNA extraction from the blood cell samples was performed with the Qiagen DNeasy Blood Extraction Kit. Receptor libraries were prepared by the immunoSEQ multiplex PCR assay. For the multiplex PCR, a mixture combining 60 forward primers for TCR Vbeta segments and 13 reverse primers for TCR Jbeta segments was used. A multiplex PCR assay on genomic DNA amplified the CDR3 region of rearranged TCR beta genes. On the Illumina HiSeq System, the amplified TCR beta libraries were sequenced as 87-base-pair reads. In the original analysis: In a later analysis, some 80 million unique TCR beta chains were counted across the 500 to 850 repertoires, and around 10 million of these chains were shared by at least two donors. Raw reads were error-corrected and collapsed into unique sequences by a nearest-neighbor algorithm in which closely related sequences were merged to remove PCR and sequencing errors. V, D and J gene segments were assigned by aligning CDR3 sequences to IMGT reference sequences. For a sequence to be retained, a match of at least six nucleotides to both a V gene segment and a J gene segment was required. A rearrangement was called productive if the CDR3 had no stop codons and remained in frame with V and J, and every other rearrangement was called non-productive. Following IMGT convention, CDR3 was defined as the stretch from the second conserved V-encoded cysteine up to the conserved J-encoded phenylalanine. Sequences without an unambiguous match to a single V gene segment were excluded from the earlier analysis of a few hundred of the donors. In an earlier analysis of approximately 550 of the donors, V segments were called functional above 56.7% productive rearrangements and were called segregating when the between-donor standard deviation exceeded 5%. A statistical classification framework was built to diagnose cytomegalovirus status from the catalog of TCR beta chain sequences. In a later analysis, V and J genes were assigned by comparing TCR nucleotide sequences against IMGT/GENE-DB human TR gene sequences. Using the TCRdist pipeline, a later analysis assigned CDR3 sequences along with most-parsimonious VDJ recombination scenarios. In a later analysis, every TCR beta chain was defined by the combination of its CDR3 amino acid sequence and its V-gene family, and reads without a unique V-gene family were dropped. As a way to deal with suspected cross-contamination and a sequencing artifact, a later analysis dropped over 550 nucleotide sequences that were highly shared and had low generation probability. In a later analysis, a clonal expansion index for each public chain was calculated from normalized within-repertoire ranks of inferred template counts. In a later analysis, generation probabilities were computed with a VDJ recombination model fitted to out-of-frame rearrangements, and the resulting probabilities were checked against IGoR. In a later analysis, TCR-TCR, TCR-HLA and TCR-CMV co-occurrence was scored with hypergeometric tests, and a repertoire-size bias correction was applied to TCR pairs. A later analysis estimated false discovery rates by permuting HLA or CMV assignments 20 times. In a later analysis, co-occurring TCRs were grouped with DBSCAN, and TCRdist sequence similarity was added when clustering was performed within HLA-allele-positive subsets. For co-occurrence clustering, repertoires with fewer than 30,000 or more than 120,000 public chains were excluded, along with 4 to 6 repertoires with anomalous nucleotide sharing. TCRdb retrieved this table from immuneACCESS and kept in-frame rearrangements only. Not all clones are present; in checked studies, unresolved V genes account for under half, and no reason is known for the remainder. For V, J and clone size, that table is used; D and trimming come from the DNA. Here the sample has around 150,000 clones; roughly 70% occur a single time. The top ten clones comprise approximately 1.6% of the sample.

This TCR derives from a human donor in good health. The rearranged segments are TRBV5-4 and TRBJ1-1, with TRBD1 tentatively as D gene (6 bases match). Sequencing input: PBMCs. The CDR3 protein: CASSFGGAGTEAFF. The nucleotides read TGTGCCAGCAGCTTTGGGGGCGCCGGGACTGAAGCTTTCTTT.